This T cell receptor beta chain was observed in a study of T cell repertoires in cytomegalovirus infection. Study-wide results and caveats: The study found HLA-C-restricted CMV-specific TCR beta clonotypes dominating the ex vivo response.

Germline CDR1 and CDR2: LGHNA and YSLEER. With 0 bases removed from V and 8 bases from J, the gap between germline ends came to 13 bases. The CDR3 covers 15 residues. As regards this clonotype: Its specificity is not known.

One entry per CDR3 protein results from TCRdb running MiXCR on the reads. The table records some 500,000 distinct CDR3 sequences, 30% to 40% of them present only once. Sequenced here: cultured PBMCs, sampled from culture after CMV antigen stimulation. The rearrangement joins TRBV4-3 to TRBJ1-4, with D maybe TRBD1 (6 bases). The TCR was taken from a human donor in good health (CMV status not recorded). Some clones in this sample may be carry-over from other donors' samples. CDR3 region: CASSQDFGQGEKLFF. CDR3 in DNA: TGCGCCAGCAGCCAAGATTTTGGCCAGGGGGAAAAACTGTTTTTT.